This entry is about one T cell receptor beta chain. The antigen is unknown. Germline CDR1 is LNHDA and CDR2 is SQIVND (reference sequence). The CDR3 runs 14 residues. Trimming cost V 5 bases and J 1 base; bases outside gene matches: 1. Clones were sequenced by immunoSEQ multiplex PCR, and TCRdb holds only the in-frame ones, with some missing. The sample records roughly 150,000 clones, more than 75% being singletons. These data come from a study of T cell responses to AZD1222 COVID-19 vaccine. Study findings and constraints: Donors in the cohort were predominantly white British and more often female, and clonal diversity was possibly underestimated. The study sampled repertoires only after the peak T cell response. The CD4 TCRs associated with vaccination extended across spike and predominated at 160-218 and 743-854. Just a handful of AZD1222 recipients were seropositive at baseline.

The V call is TRBV19, the J call TRBJ2-5, with TRBD2 matching 10 bases. The starting material was peripheral blood, obtained 28 days after the second AZD1222 dose. The source of this sequence is an adult who received the AZD1222 COVID-19 vaccine. In DNA, the CDR3 is TGTGCCAGTAGTGGGACTAGCGCCCAAGAGACCCAGTACTTC. Its translation is CASSGTSAQETQYF.